The 7 T cell receptor beta chains reported below all come from one sample, sequenced in a study of cytomegalovirus exposure and HLA in healthy donors. The primer mix had 60 Vbeta and 13 Jbeta primers. The table came from immunoSEQ multiplex PCR; TCRdb's copy has only in-frame clones and leaves some out. This table lists some 96,000 clones. The sequenced sample was PBMCs. The receptor set was obtained from a woman between 25 and 40 years old in good health and CMV-seronegative.

This rearrangement joins TRBV5-4 to TRBJ2-3; 9 positions match TRBD1. CDR3 size: 14 residues. The ends lost 4 bases at V and 4 bases at J; junction bases unmatched: 4. Germline-derived CDR1 and CDR2 are SGHNT and YYREEE (reference sequence). The CDR3 loop is CASSTRQGADTQYF. The CDR3 bases are TGTGCCAGCAGCACAAGACAGGGGGCAGATACGCAGTATTTT.

The chain uses TRBV5-1 and TRBJ1-1; no definite D call. The ends were cut back, 3 bases at V and 2 bases at J, with 8 bases in the middle. The CDR3 spans 13 residues. CDR1 and CDR2 (germline): SGHRS, YFSETQ. CDR3 residues: CASSSPVNTEAFF. CDR3 nucleotides: TGCGCCAGCAGCTCCCCAGTAAACACTGAAGCTTTCTTT.

A note on this clone: Other DNA sequences in the sample encode the same CDR3. The J gene is TRBJ1-5, the V gene TRBV27; no clear D gene. V lost 4 bases and J lost 1, with 8 bases in between. This CDR3 comprises 14 residues. The V gene's germline CDR1 is MNHEY and CDR2 SMNVEV (reference sequence). In nucleotides, the CDR3 is TGTGCCAGCAGTTCCCGACAAAGCAATCAGCCCCAGCATTTT. Translating it yields CASSSRQSNQPQHF.

This chain connects TRBV27 to TRBJ1-2; TRBD1 aligns across 8 bases. V shed 5 bases and J 3 bases; nucleotides not matched to a gene: 8. CDR3 length: 15 residues. Germline CDR1 and CDR2: MNHEY and SMNVEV (reference sequence). This chain's CDR3 is CASSPADRGDYGYTF. The CDR3 region has the DNA TGTGCCAGCAGTCCCGCAGACAGGGGCGACTATGGCTACACCTTC.

The chain uses TRBV28 and TRBJ1-1; D ambiguous. CDR1 and CDR2 from the germline V gene are MDHEN and SYDVKM. With 6 bases removed from V and 6 bases from J, the gap between germline ends came to 5 bases. This CDR3 has 10 residues. The CDR3 here is CASRGAEAFF. Here the CDR3 DNA reads TGTGCCAGCAGGGGAGCTGAAGCTTTCTTT. The whole variable domain, remainder taken from reference TRBV28 and TRBJ1-1, is DVKVTQSSRYLVKRTGEKVFLECVQDMDHENMFWYRQDPGLGLRLIYFSYDVKMKEKGDIPEGYSVSREKKERFSLILESASTNQTSMYLCASRGAEAFFGQGTRLTVV.

This sequence joins TRBV5-1 and TRBJ2-7; tentative D call: TRBD1 (5 bases). V was clipped by 4 bases and J by 2 bases, with 16 bases between them. Germline-derived CDR1 and CDR2 are SGHRS and YFSETQ. The CDR3 has 15 residues. Here the CDR3 reads CASSQYFDRAYEQYF. The CDR3, as DNA: TGCGCCAGCAGCCAATACTTCGACAGAGCCTACGAGCAGTACTTC.

Points on this clone: This specimen includes other DNA sequences encoding the same CDR3. V and J are TRBV2 and TRBJ1-3, with 9 nucleotides matching TRBD1. The V gene's germline CDR1 is SNHLY and CDR2 FYNNEI. The CDR3 sequence is 14 residues long. V shed 6 bases and J 4 bases; nucleotides not matched to a gene: 4. CDR3 region: CASSVGQGGNTIYF. For the CDR3, the DNA is TGTGCCAGCAGCGTCGGACAGGGGGGAAACACCATATATTTT.